The clone carrying this TCR beta chain occurred a few times. What it binds is unknown. V gave up 7 bases and J gave up 7 bases, with 19 bases separating them. Germline V gene sequence: CDR1 MNHNS, CDR2 SASEGT. The CDR3 is 14 amino acids. These data belong to a study of CD8 T cells in ankylosing spondylitis. Each CDR3 protein gets one entry after TCRdb re-called the 5' RACE reads with MiXCR. The table records 250,000 to 300,000 distinct CDR3 sequences, approximately 20% of them present only once. General study results and limits: Reported data indicate significant enrichment of disease-linked clones within matched ankylosing spondylitis synovial fluid.

The receptor comes from a male donor with ankylosing spondylitis or in good health (not recorded which). The chain joins TRBV6-1 to TRBJ1-2, with no clear D. Sequencing used blood, either unsorted or a sorted T cell fraction (not recorded which). The CDR3 coding sequence is TGTGCCAGCACCGCCCCGGGTGTGATAGGTGGCTACACCTTC. This codes for CASTAPGVIGGYTF.